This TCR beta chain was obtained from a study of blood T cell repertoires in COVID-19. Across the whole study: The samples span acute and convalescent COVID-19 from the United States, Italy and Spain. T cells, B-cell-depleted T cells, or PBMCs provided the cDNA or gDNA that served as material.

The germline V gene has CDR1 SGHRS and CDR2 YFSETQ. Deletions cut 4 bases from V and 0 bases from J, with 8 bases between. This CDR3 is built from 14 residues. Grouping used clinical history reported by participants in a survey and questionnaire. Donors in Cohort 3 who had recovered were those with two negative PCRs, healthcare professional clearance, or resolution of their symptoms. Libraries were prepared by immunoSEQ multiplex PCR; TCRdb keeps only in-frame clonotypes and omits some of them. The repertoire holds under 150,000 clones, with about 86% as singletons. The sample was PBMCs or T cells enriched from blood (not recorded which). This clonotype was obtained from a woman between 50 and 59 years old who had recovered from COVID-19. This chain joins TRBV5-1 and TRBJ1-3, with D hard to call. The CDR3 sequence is CASSPDISGNTIYF. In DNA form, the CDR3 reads TGCGCCAGCAGCCCCGACATCTCTGGAAACACCATATATTTT.